These T cell receptor beta chains were read from a single sample in a study of blood T cell repertoires in COVID-19. Assay used: immunoSEQ multiplex PCR; TCRdb lists only in-frame clones, some missing. Of about 200,000 clones listed, around 85% were seen once; the top ten hold 3.8%. Specimen: PBMCs or T cells enriched from blood (not recorded which). All receptors derive from a woman between 35 and 50 years old with acute COVID-19. CDR3s include the opening cysteine and the closing phenylalanine or tryptophan. A D gene is named only where the DNA matches it firmly. Size values are once, few and many counts, or a class for expanded clones, and some rows have none.

v_call,d_call,clone_size,j_call,cdr3_aa,cdr3_nt
TRBV14,TRBD1,NA,TRBJ1-2,CASTRTGGDYGYTF,TGTGCCAGCACTCGGACAGGAGGGGATTATGGCTACACCTTC
TRBV18,TRBD1,NA,TRBJ2-2,CASSPSGTGAGGELFF,TGTGCCAGCTCACCATCCGGGACAGGGGCTGGCGGGGAGCTGTTTTTT
TRBV7-9,NA,NA,TRBJ2-1,CASSLGTGDYNEQFF,TGTGCCAGCAGCTTAGGAACGGGAGACTACAATGAGCAGTTCTTC
TRBV18,NA,NA,TRBJ2-4,CASSQAAGAAKNIQYF,TGTGCCAGCTCCCAGGCGGCAGGGGCAGCCAAAAACATTCAGTACTTC
TRBV30,TRBD2,NA,TRBJ2-3,CAWELGGSTDTQYF,TGTGCCTGGGAGTTGGGGGGGAGCACAGATACGCAGTATTTT
TRBV28,NA,NA,TRBJ2-5,CASARAGWETQYF,TGTGCCAGCGCAAGAGCAGGTTGGGAGACCCAGTACTTC
TRBV9,NA,NA,TRBJ1-1,CASSVAAGDANTEAFF,TGTGCCAGCAGCGTAGCGGCAGGGGACGCGAACACTGAAGCTTTCTTT
TRBV7-2,TRBD1,NA,TRBJ2-5,CASSPGGGTGKETQYF,TGTGCCAGCAGCCCTGGGGGTGGGACAGGGAAGGAGACCCAGTACTTC
TRBV5-1,TRBD1,NA,TRBJ1-2,CASSLEGAGIDYGYTF,TGCGCCAGCAGCTTGGAGGGGGCCGGTATCGACTATGGCTACACCTTC
TRBV10-3,NA,NA,TRBJ1-1,CAIDKDPWGRAFF,TGTGCCATCGATAAAGACCCTTGGGGGAGGGCTTTCTTT
TRBV24-1,TRBD1,few,TRBJ1-1,CATSETRGTGHTEAFF,TGTGCCACCAGTGAGACCCGCGGGACAGGCCACACTGAAGCTTTCTTT
TRBV2,NA,once,TRBJ1-5,CASSRESGQPQHF,TGTGCCAGCAGCCGGGAGTCTGGTCAGCCCCAGCATTTT
TRBV6-5,NA,NA,TRBJ1-6,CASSYSGGSNSPLHF,TGTGCCAGCAGTTACTCGGGGGGTAGCAATTCACCCCTCCACTTT
TRBV15,TRBD2,once,TRBJ2-7,CATSRDLPRTSGDPAYEQYF,TGTGCCACCAGCAGAGACCTCCCCCGGACTAGCGGGGACCCCGCCTACGAGCAGTACTTC
TRBV19,NA,NA,TRBJ2-7,CASSMAGGKGRASEQYF,TGTGCCAGTAGTATGGCAGGGGGGAAGGGCCGGGCCTCCGAGCAGTACTTC
TRBV7-2,NA,NA,TRBJ1-6,CASSLRDFYDSPLHF,TGTGCCAGCAGCTTACGAGATTTCTACGATTCACCCCTCCACTTT
TRBV27,TRBD1,NA,TRBJ1-4,CASSLKTGVEKLFF,TGTGCCAGCAGTTTGAAGACAGGGGTTGAAAAACTGTTTTTT
TRBV27,TRBD1,NA,TRBJ2-7,CASSFHRDRVNEQYF,TGTGCCAGCAGTTTCCATCGGGACAGGGTGAACGAGCAGTACTTC
TRBV14,TRBD2,NA,TRBJ2-3,CASRGGLVTDTQYF,TGTGCCAGCAGGGGGGGACTAGTCACAGATACGCAGTATTTT
TRBV28,NA,NA,TRBJ1-2,CASSLLRAFDGYTF,TGTGCCAGCAGTTTACTCAGGGCCTTCGATGGCTACACCTTC
TRBV7-2,TRBD1,NA,TRBJ1-1,CASSLVSGGNTEAFF,TGTGCCAGCAGCTTAGTTTCAGGGGGGAACACTGAAGCTTTCTTT
TRBV16,NA,NA,TRBJ2-7,CASSQRRGNEQYF,TGTGCCAGCAGCCAACGAAGGGGTAACGAGCAGTACTTC
TRBV2,TRBD1,NA,TRBJ2-2,CASSRQGTGFLSGELFF,TGTGCCAGCAGCCGACAGGGGACAGGGTTTTTGTCCGGGGAGCTGTTTTTT
TRBV6-2/TRBV6-3,TRBD1,NA,TRBJ1-1,CASSLQGAGSEAFF,TGTGCCAGCAGTCTCCAGGGGGCGGGGAGTGAAGCTTTCTTT
TRBV24-1,TRBD1,NA,TRBJ2-7,CATSRQGSEQYF,TGTGCCACCAGTCGACAGGGGTCCGAGCAGTACTTC
TRBV4-1,TRBD2,NA,TRBJ2-5,CASSHPGLAGVDETQYF,TGCGCCAGCAGCCACCCGGGACTAGCGGGAGTAGATGAGACCCAGTACTTC
TRBV28,TRBD1,NA,TRBJ1-5,CATSGGDRGVASNQPQHF,TGTGCCACTTCAGGGGGGGACAGGGGGGTAGCAAGCAATCAGCCCCAGCATTTT
TRBV7-3,NA,few,TRBJ2-3,CASSEGGSRTDTQYF,TGTGCCAGCAGCGAAGGGGGTTCTCGCACAGATACGCAGTATTTT
TRBV24-1,NA,NA,TRBJ1-2,CATSSEGPGFGYTF,TGTGCCACCAGTTCGGAGGGGCCGGGGTTTGGCTACACCTTC
TRBV3-1/TRBV3-2,TRBD2,once,TRBJ2-1,CASSQTSGRLNEQFF,TGTGCCAGCAGCCAAACTAGCGGGAGGTTGAATGAGCAGTTCTTC
TRBV19,NA,NA,TRBJ2-1,CASSQGRPPQNEQFF,TGTGCCAGTAGCCAGGGCCGTCCCCCCCAAAATGAGCAGTTCTTC
TRBV7-2,NA,NA,TRBJ2-1,CASRIGTMNEQFF,TGTGCCAGCAGAATCGGGACAATGAATGAGCAGTTCTTC
TRBV19,TRBD1,NA,TRBJ1-1,CASSSTGVNTEAFF,TGTGCCAGTAGTTCGACAGGGGTGAACACTGAAGCTTTCTTT
TRBV9,TRBD1,NA,TRBJ2-6,CASSAQGALGANVLTF,TGTGCCAGCAGCGCACAGGGGGCGCTCGGGGCCAACGTCCTGACTTTC
TRBV4-1,NA,NA,TRBJ2-1,CASSQETGSSYNEQFF,TGCGCCAGCAGCCAAGAGACCGGGAGCTCCTACAATGAGCAGTTCTTC
TRBV11-2,TRBD2,NA,TRBJ2-1,CASSLDLAGRHEQFF,TGTGCCAGCAGCTTAGACCTAGCGGGACGCCATGAGCAGTTCTTC
TRBV7-8,NA,once,TRBJ2-1,CASSLDTATYNEQFF,TGTGCCAGCAGCTTAGATACAGCTACCTACAATGAGCAGTTCTTC
TRBV28,TRBD2,NA,TRBJ2-1,CASRTSGRAGSYNEQFF,TGTGCCAGCAGGACTAGCGGGAGGGCTGGGTCCTACAATGAGCAGTTCTTC
TRBV5-1,TRBD1,NA,TRBJ1-6,CASSSTGLPPLHF,TGCGCCAGCAGCTCGACAGGGTTGCCACCCCTCCACTTT
TRBV5-5,NA,few,TRBJ1-3,CASSPGVSGNTIYF,TGTGCCAGCAGCCCAGGGGTATCGGGAAACACCATATATTTT
TRBV9,NA,NA,TRBJ2-1,CASSAPSGATYNEQFF,TGTGCCAGCAGCGCCCCCAGCGGAGCCACCTACAATGAGCAGTTCTTC
TRBV28,TRBD2,NA,TRBJ2-2,CASSSTSGRTGELFF,TGTGCCAGCAGCTCGACTAGCGGGCGGACCGGGGAGCTGTTTTTT
TRBV7-9,TRBD2,once,TRBJ2-1,CASSSGAAWLFF,TGTGCCAGCAGCAGCGGGGCAGCCTGGCTGTTCTTC
TRBV5-4,NA,NA,TRBJ2-7,CASSPQNSYEQYF,TGTGCCAGCAGCCCACAGAACTCCTACGAGCAGTACTTC
TRBV10-3,NA,few,TRBJ2-1,CAISDGVIEQFF,TGTGCCATCAGTGACGGGGTGATTGAGCAGTTCTTC
TRBV3-1/TRBV3-2,NA,NA,TRBJ2-1,CASSQGIRSEAGGSYNEQFF,TGTGCCAGCAGCCAAGGAATCAGATCGGAGGCGGGCGGCTCCTACAATGAGCAGTTCTTC
TRBV2,TRBD1,NA,TRBJ1-5,CASSRSRDRGSQPQHF,TGTGCCAGCAGCCGGTCGAGGGACAGGGGGTCTCAGCCCCAGCATTTT
TRBV18,TRBD2,NA,TRBJ2-1,CASSPTPGTSGRKNNEQFF,TGTGCCAGCTCACCTACGCCGGGCACTAGCGGGAGAAAGAACAATGAGCAGTTCTTC
TRBV12-3/TRBV12-4,NA,NA,TRBJ1-5,CASGQGPNQPQHF,TGTGCCAGCGGCCAGGGGCCCAATCAGCCCCAGCATTTT
TRBV5-1,TRBD1,NA,TRBJ2-1,CASRITTGDNEQFF,TGCGCCAGCCGTATCACTACAGGGGACAATGAGCAGTTCTTC
TRBV2,NA,NA,TRBJ1-2,CASSERGLSNYGYTF,TGTGCCAGCAGTGAGAGAGGGCTGTCTAACTATGGCTACACCTTC
TRBV5-1,TRBD2,NA,TRBJ2-1,CASSFRGEEVNEQFF,TGCGCCAGCAGCTTTCGGGGGGAGGAGGTCAATGAGCAGTTCTTC